The present TCR beta chain was sequenced within a study of blood T cell repertoires in COVID-19. Whole-study context: Acute and convalescent COVID-19 specimens originated in the United States, Italy and Spain. Sources were T cells, B-cell-depleted T cells, or PBMCs; the material itself was cDNA or gDNA.

Patients at the Seattle site were enrolled during active infection and followed longitudinally. Under the authors' procedure: Counts of nucleated cells, estimated from reference gene primer amplification, were obtained. Some clones are missing from TCRdb's copy, which holds only in-frame ones; the method was immunoSEQ multiplex PCR. The V and J calls and clone size were taken over from that table, and D and trimming were inferred from the DNA. The data show some 230,000 clones, about 88% seen once. This CDR3 is 14 amino acids long. The germline V gene encodes CDR1 SGHDN and CDR2 FVKESK. The V call is TRBV14, the J call TRBJ2-7; TRBD1 matches 7 bases. The source of this sequence is a woman between 45 and 65 years old with COVID-19, enrolled during active disease. The source material was peripheral blood. CDR3 sequence: CASSEDRVLYEQYV. DNA of the CDR3: TGTGCCAGCAGCGAAGACAGGGTCCTTTACGAGCAGTACGTC.